The 20 T cell receptor beta chains presented below share a single source sample, sequenced in a study of T-cell memory formation after mild COVID-19. TCRdb fed the 5' RACE reads into MiXCR, producing one record per CDR3 protein. The data show approximately 290,000 distinct CDR3 sequences, more than 15% seen once. Sequencing input: PBMCs or a T cell subset sorted from them (not recorded which). These receptors came from a man younger than 30 who had mild COVID-19 (a few samples of this study predate the infection). Cell type and time point are not known.

This clonotype was recorded at least ten times. The chain combines TRBV4-2 with TRBJ2-2, with 10 bases identical to TRBD2. CDR1 and CDR2 (germline): LGHNA, YNFKEQ. The CDR3 contains 16 residues. The junction had 10 bases not matched to a gene; V was cut back by 5 bases and J by 7 bases. In nucleotides, the CDR3 is TGTGCCAGCAGCGGCCGGGCTAGCGGGGGTTTCGGGGAGCTGTTTTTT. Its protein is CASSGRASGGFGELFF.

A few counts support this clonotype. The J gene is TRBJ1-2, the V gene TRBV30, with D unresolved. Between the trimmed V and J ends, which lost 2 bases and 4 bases, there was a span of 11 bases. The germline V gene has CDR1 GTSNPN and CDR2 SVGIG (reference sequence). This CDR3 region has 13 residues. In nucleotides, the CDR3 is TGTGCCTGGAGTCACACGGGGATCTATGGCTACACCTTC. Protein product: CAWSHTGIYGYTF.

There are a few counts of this clonotype. CDR3 nucleotides: TGTGCCAGCAGCTTGAGGGGGGCCTCGAGCTCCTACGAGCAGTACTTC. Amino acid sequence: CASSLRGASSSYEQYF. This rearrangement joins TRBV6-2 or TRBV6-3 to TRBJ2-7, with D perhaps assigned TRBD1 or TRBD2 (6 bases each). The V gene lost 6 bases and the J gene lost 0 bases, with 18 bases spanning the gap. Germline CDR1 is MNHEY and CDR2 is SVGEGT. This CDR3 region has 16 residues.

This chain connects TRBV11-2 to TRBJ2-1, with D perhaps matching TRBD2 (5 bases). The CDR3 is made up of 18 amino acids. Germline assignment: CDR1 SGHAT and CDR2 FQNNGV. V was clipped by 2 bases and J by 3 bases, with 20 bases between them. In DNA form, the CDR3 reads TGTGCCAGCAGCTTAAGGCGTGGTGCGGGTATGATCTACAATGAGCAGTTCTTC. This translates into CASSLRRGAGMIYNEQFF.

This clonotype was seen a few times. The chain couples TRBV7-2 to TRBJ2-3; 7 nucleotides agree with TRBD1. The J segment lost 4 bases and the V segment lost 2 bases, leaving 6 bases of the junction unmatched. The germline V gene encodes CDR1 SGHTA and CDR2 FQGNSA. The CDR3 sequence is 15 residues long. CDR3 in DNA: TGTGCCAGCAGCTTAACCATTGACAGGGCAGATACGCAGTATTTT. Encoded protein: CASSLTIDRADTQYF.

V is TRBV30 and J is TRBJ1-2, with TRBD1 as a possible D gene (6 bases). This CDR3 has 15 amino acids. Germline values: CDR1 GTSNPN, CDR2 SVGIG (reference sequence). V lost 0 bases, J lost 1 base, and 12 bases lay in between. CDR3 DNA: TGTGCCTGGAGTGTCAGGACAGAGCATAACTATGGCTACACCTTC. Its translation: CAWSVRTEHNYGYTF. Full variable domain (remainder filled in from reference TRBV30 and TRBJ1-2): SQTIHQWPATLVQPVGSPLSLECTVEGTSNPNLYWYRQAAGRGLQLLFYSVGIGQISSEVPQNLSASRPQDRQFILSSKKLLLSDSGFYLCAWSVRTEHNYGYTFGSGTRLTVV.

This clonotype has just a few counts. The rearrangement joins TRBV20-1 to TRBJ1-2; 7 nucleotides match TRBD1. V lost 0 bases, J lost 8 bases, and 9 bases stayed unmatched. Germline loops: CDR1 DFQATT, CDR2 SNEGSKA (reference sequence). The CDR3 runs to 14 residues. The CDR3 region is CSARDLRGGWGYTF. CDR3 DNA sequence: TGCAGTGCTAGAGATCTCAGGGGGGGCTGGGGCTACACCTTC.

This clonotype occurred a few times. This chain connects TRBV10-3 to TRBJ1-5; D may be TRBD1 (6 bases). The V and J ends lost 3 bases and 6 bases respectively, with 15 bases between them. The CDR3 extends over 15 amino acids. The germline V gene has CDR1 ENHRY and CDR2 SYGVKD. The CDR3 spells CAISDSRGPGQPQHF. CDR3 nucleotide sequence: TGTGCCATCAGTGACTCGCGGGGGCCGGGTCAGCCCCAGCATTTT.

V is TRBV10-2 and J is TRBJ1-1; 8 bases are shared with TRBD1. The CDR3 has 14 amino acids. Unmatched junction bases numbered 5, after V lost 6 bases and J lost 2 bases. Germline V gene lookup returns CDR1 WSHSY and CDR2 SAAADI. CDR3: CASRTGQGNTEAFF. For the CDR3, the DNA is TGCGCCAGCAGGACAGGACAGGGAAACACTGAAGCTTTCTTT.

The rearrangement links TRBV10-3 to TRBJ1-3, with TRBD1 as a possible D gene (6 bases). Trimming stripped 8 bases from V and 0 bases from J, with 11 bases between. The CDR3 spans 14 residues. Germline CDR1 reads ENHRY; CDR2 reads SYGVKD. Here the CDR3 DNA reads TGTGCCATCCAGGACAGTAACTCTGGAAACACCATATATTTT. Translating it yields CAIQDSNSGNTIYF.

The rearrangement uses TRBV12-3 or TRBV12-4 and TRBJ2-3; tentative D call: TRBD2 (5 bases). This CDR3 region has 16 residues. The V end was cut by 4 bases, the J end by 0 bases, with 14 bases between. CDR3 DNA: TGTGCCAGCAGTTCCTTCAGAGGGTGGAGCACAGATACGCAGTATTTT. Translating it yields CASSSFRGWSTDTQYF.

Only a few counts were recorded for this clonotype. The chain combines TRBV29-1 with TRBJ1-1; TRBD1 is a possible D gene (6 bases). This CDR3 is built from 14 residues. Trimming cost V 3 bases and J 6 bases, with 17 bases left between them. Germline V gene lookup returns CDR1 SQVTM and CDR2 ANQGSEA. The CDR3 region has the DNA TGCAGCGTTGAGGTGGTAATAGGGGGGCCTGAAGCTTTCTTT. It yields the protein CSVEVVIGGPEAFF.

This clonotype was counted a few times. CDR3 region: CASSVGISGTDTQYF. The CDR3, as DNA: TGTGCCAGCAGCGTCGGGATCTCTGGCACAGATACGCAGTATTTT. The chain is built from TRBV7-3 and TRBJ2-3, with D tentatively TRBD2 (5 bases). Germline assignment: CDR1 SGHTA and CDR2 FQGTGA. CDR3 length: 15 residues. V was trimmed by 5 bases and J by 1 base, leaving 13 bases between them.

This clonotype showed up just a few times. V usage is TRBV12-3 or TRBV12-4 and J usage is TRBJ1-6, with 8 bases lining up with TRBD1. The ends lost 5 bases at V and 9 bases at J; junction bases unmatched: 9. The CDR3 spans 15 residues. CDR3 coding DNA: TGTGCCAGCAGTCCCCGGACAGGGAGTAGTTCACCCCTCCACTTT. Protein product: CASSPRTGSSSPLHF.

The V call is TRBV7-8, the J call TRBJ1-4, with 8 bases fitting TRBD1. The J segment lost 7 bases and the V segment lost 8 bases, leaving 3 bases of the junction unmatched. There are 12 residues in the CDR3. Germline V gene sequence: CDR1 SGHVS, CDR2 FQNEAQ. In DNA, the CDR3 is TGTGCCAGCGGACAGGGCCCTGAAAAACTGTTTTTT. It codes for CASGQGPEKLFF.

The CDR3 sequence is CASSPTGLPRETQYF. CDR3 DNA sequence: TGCGCCAGCAGCCCCACCGGACTACCTCGAGAGACCCAGTACTTC. The chain is built from TRBV4-1 and TRBJ2-5; D may be TRBD2 (6 bases). The CDR3 loop spans 15 amino acids. The germline V gene encodes CDR1 MGHRA and CDR2 YSYEKL. V gave up 4 bases and J gave up 4 bases, with 16 bases separating them.

This clonotype appeared many times. The chain links TRBV11-2 to TRBJ2-2; D call uncertain. This CDR3 has 14 amino acids. Trimming took off 3 bases at V and 5 bases at J, with 10 bases between the two ends. CDR1 SGHAT and CDR2 FQNNGV come from the germline V gene. The CDR3 sequence: CASSLPSGTGELFF. Here the CDR3 DNA reads TGTGCCAGCAGCTTGCCCTCCGGAACCGGGGAGCTGTTTTTT. The full variable domain, its missing parts supplied by reference TRBV11-2 and TRBJ2-2, is EAGVAQSPRYKIIEKRQSVAFWCNPISGHATLYWYQQILGQGPKLLIQFQNNGVVDDSQLPKDRFSAERLKGVDSTLKIQPAKLEDSAVYLCASSLPSGTGELFFGEGSRLTVL.

The chain uses TRBV6-4 and TRBJ2-4; D gene unclear. Germline V gene sequence: CDR1 MRHNA, CDR2 SNTAGT. Trimming shortened V by 0 bases and J by 9 bases, and 6 bases separated the two germline ends. The CDR3 runs to 12 residues. The CDR3 region is CASSDSSGIQYF. The CDR3 nucleotides are TGTGCCAGCAGTGACTCCTCAGGCATTCAGTACTTC.

This clonotype was seen many times. This chain joins TRBV6-2 or TRBV6-3 and TRBJ2-3, with no clear D. Trimming removed 7 bases from V and 2 bases from J, with 16 bases in between. The CDR3 consists of 15 residues. Germline lookup yields CDR1 MNHEY and CDR2 SVGEGT. This CDR3 reads CASTLSDRPTDTQYF. Here the CDR3 DNA reads TGTGCCAGCACCCTCTCGGACCGACCCACAGATACGCAGTATTTT.

The chain combines TRBV20-1 with TRBJ2-6; no clear D gene. This CDR3 is built from 14 residues. Trimming cost V 3 bases and J 0 bases, with 6 bases left between them. Germline CDR1 reads DFQATT; CDR2 reads SNEGSKA (reference sequence). As DNA, the CDR3 is TGCAGTGCTAGGGCAGCCTCTGGGGCCAACGTCCTGACTTTC. This gives the protein CSARAASGANVLTF.